The 10 T cell receptor beta chains below come from one sample, sequenced in a study of early T cells in non-severe SARS-CoV-2 infection. Via MiXCR, TCRdb re-called the 5' RACE reads, giving one row per CDR3 protein. The data hold about 76,000 distinct CDR3 sequences, with about 14% observed a single time. Material for sequencing was whole blood. The receptor set was obtained from an adult who was a healthcare worker with PCR-confirmed SARS-CoV-2 infection or an uninfected control (not recorded which).

J is TRBJ2-1 and V is TRBV7-2, with TRBD1 matching 11 bases. J was trimmed by 4 bases and V by 5 bases; bases with no gene match: 4. The germline V gene has CDR1 SGHTA and CDR2 FQGNSA. The CDR3 extends over 15 amino acids. For the CDR3, the DNA is TGTGCCAGCAGCGGCCGGGACAGGGGGTACAATGAGCAGTTCTTC. Translated, it gives CASSGRDRGYNEQFF.

This sequence joins TRBV5-4 and TRBJ2-3; tentatively, D is TRBD2 (5 bases). Trimming left V 5 bases short and J 0 bases short, with 19 bases between. Germline loops: CDR1 SGHNT, CDR2 YYREEE (reference sequence). The CDR3 runs 17 residues. The CDR3 region is CASRGGGSGKSTDTQYF. CDR3 nucleotides: TGTGCCAGCAGGGGCGGTGGATCGGGGAAGAGCACAGATACGCAGTATTTT.

V and J are TRBV4-1 and TRBJ2-5; TRBD2 might be the D (6 bases). The CDR3 contains 13 residues. Trimming left V 6 bases short and J 2 bases short, with 10 bases between. Germline CDR1 is MGHRA and CDR2 is YSYEKL. CDR3 sequence (DNA): TGCGCCAGCAGTCCAGGGACTCAAGAGACCCAGTACTTC. It codes for CASSPGTQETQYF.

The chain links TRBV29-1 to TRBJ2-7; TRBD1 is a possible D gene (5 bases). Trimming took 1 base from V and 2 from J, leaving 9 bases between them. Germline V gene sequence: CDR1 SQVTM, CDR2 ANQGSEA. The CDR3 consists of 13 residues. This CDR3 reads CSVEAGLPYEQYF. The CDR3 nucleotides read TGCAGCGTTGAAGCAGGGCTCCCCTACGAGCAGTACTTC.

Points on this clonotype: This may arise from a read error, as a much more abundant clone is one base away. This chain connects TRBV12-3 or TRBV12-4 to TRBJ1-1; D uncertain. This CDR3 region has 16 residues. Written as DNA, the CDR3 is TGTGCCAGCACCTTAGGACGGAGAGGACGGAACACTGAAGCTCTCTTT. Its protein product is CASTLGRRGRNTEALF.

The chain links TRBV9 to TRBJ2-5; a weak D match, TRBD1 (5 bases). Germline V gene lookup returns CDR1 SGDLS and CDR2 YYNGEE. This CDR3 has 15 amino acids. Trimming took off 0 bases at V and 1 base at J, with 10 bases between the two ends. CDR3 sequence: CASSVGPTGQETQYF. As DNA, the CDR3 is TGTGCCAGCAGCGTAGGTCCCACAGGCCAAGAGACCCAGTACTTC.

The rearrangement links TRBV4-1 to TRBJ2-5, with a tentative D call TRBD1 (5 bases). The germline V and J ends were trimmed by 0 bases and 1 base, with 9 bases remaining between them. This CDR3 is built from 15 residues. Germline-derived CDR1 and CDR2 are MGHRA and YSYEKL. CDR3 in DNA: TGCGCCAGCAGCCAAGATTTGACAGTCCAAGAGACCCAGTACTTC. Residues: CASSQDLTVQETQYF.

This clonotype was seen ten or more times. This chain joins TRBV6-2 or TRBV6-3 and TRBJ2-3; TRBD2 aligns across 10 bases. Germline lookup yields CDR1 MNHEY and CDR2 SVGEGT. This CDR3 is built from 14 residues. The trim removed 5 bases at V and 11 bases at J, leaving 10 bases unmatched. CDR3 loop: CASSSGRARTGQYF. In nucleotides, the CDR3 is TGTGCCAGCAGTAGCGGGAGGGCTCGCACGGGGCAGTATTTT.

This clonotype was observed a few times. V and J are TRBV18 and TRBJ1-5; D is unclear. This CDR3 contains 15 residues. Germline loops: CDR1 KGHSH, CDR2 LQKENI. V lost 2 bases to trimming and J lost 3 bases, with 11 bases between them. The CDR3 sequence is CASSPKNTNNQPQHF. CDR3 coding DNA: TGTGCCAGCTCACCAAAGAACACCAACAATCAGCCCCAGCATTTT.

The sample holds a few counts of this clonotype. This rearrangement joins TRBV27 to TRBJ1-1; D is possibly TRBD1 (6 bases). With 5 bases removed from V and 5 bases from J, the gap between germline ends came to 15 bases. Germline-derived CDR1 and CDR2 are MNHEY and SMNVEV (reference sequence). The length of the CDR3 is 14 residues. The CDR3 DNA is TGTGCCAGCAGTCGGACAGCTGGATTTACTGAAGCTTTCTTT. Residues: CASSRTAGFTEAFF.